These 8 T cell receptor beta chains came from one sample sequenced in a study of T cell responses to AZD1222 COVID-19 vaccine. TCRdb's table, derived via immunoSEQ multiplex PCR, lists solely in-frame clones and lacks some. The sample lists about 140,000 clones, around 90% seen once, with about 5.5% in the top ten. Specimen: peripheral blood, collected on day 0 of AZD1222 vaccination. The receptors come from an adult in good health.

This clone showed up just a few times. The chain carries TRBV15 and TRBJ2-7; D is possibly TRBD2 (6 bases). This CDR3 is built from 19 residues. Trimming removed 0 bases from V and 0 bases from J, with 21 bases in between. Germline V CDR1 and CDR2: LNHNV, YYDKDF (reference sequence). CDR3 amino acids: CATSRDRAVQGGLSYEQYF. For the CDR3, the DNA is TGTGCCACCAGCAGAGATCGGGCAGTCCAGGGAGGTCTCTCCTACGAGCAGTACTTC.

This clone was seen a few times. The chain combines TRBV7-2 with TRBJ2-5, with 8 bases identical to TRBD1. CDR3 length: 15 residues. The V segment lost 1 base and the J segment 5 bases; nucleotides outside the gene matches: 6. CDR1 SGHTA and CDR2 FQGNSA come from the germline V gene. CDR3 in DNA: TGTGCCAGCAGCTTAGTTGACAGGGGTGGGGAGACCCAGTACTTC. Translated: CASSLVDRGGETQYF.

The chain employs TRBV4-1 and TRBJ1-2, with 7 bases aligning to TRBD1. V was clipped by 6 bases and J by 5 bases; unmatched bases: 9. CDR1 is MGHRA, CDR2 YSYEKL, per germline. The CDR3 runs 14 residues. CDR3 sequence reads: CASRSGQAPYGYTF. CDR3 nucleotide sequence: TGCGCCAGCAGATCTGGACAGGCCCCATATGGCTACACCTTC.

The gene calls are TRBV4-3 and TRBJ2-2; maybe TRBD1 (6 bases). The V end lost 1 base, the J end lost 7 bases, and 13 bases lay between the germline ends. Germline CDR1 is LGHNA and CDR2 is YSLEER. The CDR3 contains 15 residues. The CDR3, as DNA: TGCGCCAGCAGCCAAGGTCAGGGACATCTCGGGGAGCTGTTTTTT. Its translation is CASSQGQGHLGELFF.

The chain has TRBV18 and TRBJ2-3, with 7 bases fitting TRBD1. V shed 1 base, J shed 0 bases, and the junction held 4 bases outside the gene matches. The CDR3 is made up of 16 amino acids. CDR1 KGHSH and CDR2 LQKENI come from the germline V gene. CDR3: CASSPQGTVSTDTQYF. The CDR3 coding sequence is TGTGCCAGCTCACCACAGGGGACAGTGAGCACAGATACGCAGTATTTT.

This chain links TRBV19 with TRBJ2-2; D is unclear. V dropped 7 bases and J dropped 0 bases, with 12 bases sitting between them. The length of the CDR3 is 15 residues. Germline V gene lookup returns CDR1 LNHDA and CDR2 SQIVND (reference sequence). The DNA of the CDR3 is TGTGCCAGTAAGAAAGGTACCGCGAACACCGGGGAGCTGTTTTTT. This sequence encodes CASKKGTANTGELFF. Using reference TRBV19 and TRBJ2-2 for the parts outside the CDR3, the full variable domain is DGGITQSPKYLFRKEGQNVTLSCEQNLNHDAMYWYRQDPGQGLRLIYYSQIVNDFQKGDIAEGYSVSREKKESFPLTVTSAQKNPTAFYLCASKKGTANTGELFFGEGSRLTVL.

The V gene is TRBV9, the J gene TRBJ2-1; possibly TRBD2 for D (6 bases). This CDR3 comprises 14 residues. Germline CDR1 and CDR2: SGDLS and YYNGEE. V lost 0 bases and J 6 bases, leaving 10 bases between the germline ends. The CDR3 bases are TGTGCCAGCAGCGTAGTTAGCGGAGCCAATGAGCAGTTCTTC. This encodes CASSVVSGANEQFF.

Only one count was recorded for this clone. The gene calls are TRBV19 and TRBJ2-7; 13 bases agree with TRBD2. The CDR3 is 16 residues long. The germline V gene has CDR1 LNHDA and CDR2 SQIVND (reference sequence). V lost 9 bases to trimming and J lost 3 bases; unmatched junction nucleotides: 11. CDR3 nucleotide sequence: TGTGCCAGCCGGACTAGCGGGAGCGATTACGGCTACGAGCAGTACTTC. Protein sequence: CASRTSGSDYGYEQYF.